These 10 T cell receptor beta chains share one sample of origin, sequenced in a study of T cell responses to AZD1222 COVID-19 vaccine. The assay was immunoSEQ multiplex PCR, and TCRdb's table has in-frame clones only and misses some. Of about 140,000 clones listed, 92% are singletons. Source: peripheral blood, taken on day 0 of AZD1222 vaccination. These receptors came from an adult in good health.

The V gene is TRBV9, the J gene TRBJ2-5, with D possibly being TRBD2 (6 bases). The CDR3 has 13 residues. Germline V gives CDR1 SGDLS, CDR2 YYNGEE. V was cut by 4 bases and J by 0 bases, with 7 bases left in between. Written as DNA, the CDR3 is TGTGCCAGCAGCCGGGGGTACCAAGAGACCCAGTACTTC. It is translated as CASSRGYQETQYF.

The V gene is TRBV30, the J gene TRBJ1-4, with 11 bases fitting TRBD1. Germline V gene sequence: CDR1 GTSNPN, CDR2 SVGIG (reference sequence). Unmatched junction bases numbered 12, after V lost 0 bases and J lost 3 bases. The CDR3 contains 19 residues. The CDR3 sequence: CAWSVRGQGVTIANEKLFF. In nucleotides, the CDR3 is TGTGCCTGGAGTGTTAGGGGACAGGGGGTTACGATCGCTAATGAAAAACTGTTTTTT.

J is TRBJ1-5 and V is TRBV19; 7 nucleotides match TRBD1. Germline V gives CDR1 LNHDA, CDR2 SQIVND (reference sequence). V dropped 6 bases and J dropped 0; count of bases not matched to a gene: 5. The CDR3 loop spans 15 amino acids. The CDR3: CASSRQGISNQPQHF. For the CDR3, the DNA is TGTGCCAGTAGCCGACAGGGAATTAGCAATCAGCCCCAGCATTTT.

This clone has ten or more counts. The CDR3 DNA sequence: TGTGCCAGCAGCCAAGGGCTATTCCGAGACTACCTGAACACCGGGGAGCTGTTTTTT. Its protein is CASSQGLFRDYLNTGELFF. The chain has TRBV4-2 and TRBJ2-2, with a possible D match to TRBD2 (5 bases). Deletions cut 1 base from V and 1 base from J, with 19 bases between. CDR1 and CDR2 from the germline V gene are LGHNA and YNFKEQ. This CDR3 region has 19 residues.

V is TRBV2 and J is TRBJ1-1; 8 bases agree with TRBD1. With 3 bases clipped from V and 1 base from J, the junction kept 1 base outside the gene matches. CDR3 length: 14 residues. Germline CDR1 is SNHLY and CDR2 is FYNNEI. The DNA for the CDR3 is TGTGCCAGCAGTGAGCAGGGGGCGAACACTGAAGCTTTCTTT. This gives the protein CASSEQGANTEAFF.

The V gene is TRBV5-1, the J gene TRBJ2-3; unclear D gene. Deletions cut 5 bases from V and 2 bases from J, with 3 bases between. The germline V gene encodes CDR1 SGHRS and CDR2 YFSETQ. The CDR3 loop spans 11 amino acids. CDR3 protein: CASRITDTQYF. CDR3 bases: TGCGCCAGCAGAATCACAGATACGCAGTATTTT.

The V gene is TRBV19, the J gene TRBJ1-3; tentatively, D is TRBD1 (6 bases). The CDR3 consists of 15 residues. Germline CDR1 reads LNHDA; CDR2 reads SQIVND (reference sequence). Trimming took off 11 bases at V and 0 bases at J, with 17 bases between the two ends. The CDR3 bases are TGTGCCGCAAGCCCCGGGACAATCTCTGGAAACACCATATATTTT. It is translated as CAASPGTISGNTIYF.

The rearrangement joins TRBV7-9 to TRBJ1-2; TRBD1 might be the D (6 bases). Deletions cut 5 bases from V and 3 bases from J, with 22 bases between. The CDR3 spans 17 residues. Germline-derived CDR1 and CDR2 are SEHNR and FQNEAQ (reference sequence). The CDR3 protein is CASSPQGRQAMDYGYTF. In DNA form, the CDR3 reads TGTGCCAGCAGCCCCCAGGGGAGGCAGGCTATGGACTATGGCTACACCTTC.

The J gene is TRBJ2-2, the V gene TRBV7-3; a weak D match, TRBD1 (5 bases). V was shortened by 2 bases and J by 0 bases, with 7 bases between the two germline ends. This CDR3 comprises 15 residues. Per the germline V gene, CDR1 is SGHTA and CDR2 is FQGTGA. This chain's CDR3 is CASSLGAANTGELFF. The CDR3 region has the DNA TGTGCCAGCAGCTTAGGGGCAGCGAACACCGGGGAGCTGTTTTTT.

The V and J genes are TRBV11-2 and TRBJ2-7; no definite D call. V was shortened by 5 bases and J by 2 bases, with 7 bases between the two germline ends. The CDR3 extends over 12 amino acids. Germline V gives CDR1 SGHAT, CDR2 FQNNGV. The CDR3 spells CASSPQPYEQYF. CDR3 bases: TGTGCCAGCAGCCCGCAGCCCTACGAGCAGTACTTC.